This entry lists 6 T cell receptor beta chains sequenced from one sample in a study of metastatic and nonmetastatic thyroid tumors. With MiXCR, TCRdb called clones anew from the PCR reads. The profile shows about 19,000 clones, 20% to 30% of them singletons. No treatment had been given to any patient before thyroid surgery. Sequencing was performed on blood. The source is a male donor with papillary thyroid cancer or a benign thyroid nodule (not recorded which). Some clones in this sample may be carry-over from other donors' samples.

CDR3 coding DNA: TGTGCCAGCAGTGAGTCTAGCGGGAGATACGAGCAGTACTTC. It is translated as CASSESSGRYEQYF. This sequence joins TRBV2 and TRBJ2-7, with TRBD2 identical over 10 bases. Germline CDR1 SNHLY, CDR2 FYNNEI. The CDR3 consists of 14 residues. V shed 3 bases and J 4 bases; nucleotides not matched to a gene: 3.

The chain combines TRBV5-1 with TRBJ2-7; D is perhaps TRBD1 or TRBD2 (5 bases each). Trimming cost V 7 bases and J 5 bases, with 16 bases left between them. The CDR3 consists of 13 residues. The germline V gene has CDR1 SGHRS and CDR2 YFSETQ. The CDR3 is CASRIGARDEQYF. Here the CDR3 DNA reads TGCGCCAGCCGGATAGGGGCGCGGGACGAGCAGTACTTC.

The chain employs TRBV9 and TRBJ2-1, with 15 bases matching TRBD2. Germline CDR1 SGDLS, CDR2 YYNGEE. Unmatched junction bases numbered 5, after V lost 0 bases and J lost 7 bases. This CDR3 is 17 amino acids long. The CDR3 bases are TGTGCCAGCAGCGTAGACAGGACTAGCGGGAGGGGTAATGAGCAGTTCTTC. Encoded protein: CASSVDRTSGRGNEQFF.

This clone appeared many times. The rearrangement joins TRBV20-1 to TRBJ2-3; D not certain. V was cut by 3 bases and J by 1 base, with 11 bases left in between. The CDR3 has 14 amino acids. Germline V gene lookup returns CDR1 DFQATT and CDR2 SNEGSKA (reference sequence). CDR3 coding DNA: TGCAGTGCTAGTCGCGTTAGAGGCACAGATACGCAGTATTTT. Translated: CSASRVRGTDTQYF.

This clone was seen a few times. This rearrangement joins TRBV6-1 to TRBJ1-2, with 8 bases lining up with TRBD1. CDR1 is MNHNS and CDR2 is SASEGT in the germline V gene. The CDR3 extends over 11 amino acids. Trimming at V came to 8 bases and at J to 6 bases, leaving 2 bases not matched to a gene. For the CDR3, the DNA is TGTGCCAGCGGACAGGGTGATGGCTACACCTTC. Translated: CASGQGDGYTF.

By share, this clone counts as medium-sized. V is TRBV2 and J is TRBJ2-7; no reliable D call. The CDR3 consists of 12 residues. V was shortened by 5 bases and J by 2 bases, with 7 bases between the two germline ends. The germline gives CDR1 SNHLY, CDR2 FYNNEI. The CDR3: CASSYIAYEQYF. In nucleotides, the CDR3 is TGTGCCAGCAGTTATATAGCCTACGAGCAGTACTTC.